This T cell receptor beta chain was recovered during a study of blood T cell repertoires in COVID-19. Clones were sequenced by immunoSEQ multiplex PCR, and TCRdb holds only the in-frame ones, with some missing. This sample has about 350,000 clones, with roughly 90% found just once. The CDR3 extends over 18 amino acids. Germline CDR1 reads SGHRS; CDR2 reads YFSETQ. J was trimmed by 6 bases and V by 4 bases; bases with no gene match: 17. Ages ranged from about 18 to 89 years, with residence in about 23 US areas. The study assigned cohorts using participant-reported clinical history. Symptom resolution, clearance, or two negative PCRs marked the recovered donors of Cohort 3.

The sequence was obtained from a woman aged 25 to 45 who had recovered from COVID-19. The genes are TRBV5-1 and TRBJ2-7, with 12 bases identical to TRBD1. The material sequenced was PBMCs or T cells enriched from blood (not recorded which). DNA for the CDR3: TGCGCCAGCAGCGCCGCGGGACAGGGGGCCCTAGGGGCCGGCGAGCAGTACTTC. It specifies CASSAAGQGALGAGEQYF.